These T cell receptor beta chains were read from a single sample in a study of identical twins. Using its own MiXCR run on the 5' RACE reads, TCRdb lists one record per CDR3 protein. Of 700,000 to 950,000 distinct CDR3 sequences in the sample, around an eighth were seen once. The sample was also reused in another study, on yellow fever vaccine responses in identical twins.

Source material: PBMCs. Receptors were obtained from a woman between 18 and 29 years old in good health. Each CDR3 is given with its conserved first and last residue. The order of the fields is V gene, clone size, J gene, D gene, CDR3 protein, CDR3 DNA. D genes are given only for firm matches. For some rows the clone size is stated as once, few or many, or as a class when expanded; others skip it.

V gene: TRBV5-5
clone size: few
J gene: TRBJ2-7
D gene: NA
CDR3 protein: CASSLLLWRELPYEQYF
CDR3 DNA: TGTGCCAGCAGCTTATTATTATGGAGGGAGCTACCCTACGAGCAGTACTTC

V gene: TRBV5-5
clone size: few
J gene: TRBJ2-1
D gene: TRBD2
CDR3 protein: CASSLSSGGAYNEQFF
CDR3 DNA: TGTGCCAGCAGCTTGTCGAGCGGGGGGGCCTACAATGAGCAGTTCTTC

V gene: TRBV5-1
clone size: few
J gene: TRBJ2-3
D gene: NA
CDR3 protein: CASTPMGRRGDTQYF
CDR3 DNA: TGCGCCAGCACTCCCATGGGGAGGAGGGGAGATACGCAGTATTTT

V gene: TRBV12-3/TRBV12-4
clone size: NA
J gene: TRBJ1-2
D gene: TRBD1
CDR3 protein: CASSLTGQGVDGYTF
CDR3 DNA: TGTGCCAGCAGTTTAACGGGACAGGGGGTAGATGGCTACACCTTC

V gene: TRBV6-5
clone size: NA
J gene: TRBJ1-2
D gene: NA
CDR3 protein: CASSYLVDRIGGYTF
CDR3 DNA: TGTGCCAGCAGTTACCTCGTCGACAGGATCGGTGGCTACACCTTC

V gene: TRBV4-1
clone size: NA
J gene: TRBJ2-1
D gene: NA
CDR3 protein: CASSRPADLGSYNEQFF
CDR3 DNA: TGCGCCAGCAGCCGACCAGCGGACCTCGGATCCTACAATGAGCAGTTCTTC

V gene: TRBV12-3/TRBV12-4
clone size: NA
J gene: TRBJ2-1
D gene: TRBD2
CDR3 protein: CASSLEGLAVNEQFF
CDR3 DNA: TGTGCCAGCAGTTTAGAGGGACTAGCGGTGAATGAGCAGTTCTTC

V gene: TRBV6-4
clone size: few
J gene: TRBJ2-1
D gene: NA
CDR3 protein: CASSDGGRVGGNEQFF
CDR3 DNA: TGTGCCAGCAGTGACGGGGGCAGGGTTGGTGGGAATGAGCAGTTCTTC

V gene: TRBV29-1
clone size: many
J gene: TRBJ2-1
D gene: NA
CDR3 protein: CSVGSRPGNSYNEQFF
CDR3 DNA: TGCAGCGTTGGATCCCGTCCGGGGAACTCCTACAATGAGCAGTTCTTC

V gene: TRBV5-1
clone size: few
J gene: TRBJ2-1
D gene: TRBD2
CDR3 protein: CASSLAPGLAGEMSEQFF
CDR3 DNA: TGCGCCAGCAGCTTGGCCCCGGGACTAGCGGGAGAAATGAGTGAGCAGTTCTTC

V gene: TRBV12-3/TRBV12-4
clone size: few
J gene: TRBJ2-3
D gene: TRBD2
CDR3 protein: CASSPPSLTSGTTDTQYF
CDR3 DNA: TGTGCCAGCAGTCCCCCTAGCTTGACTAGCGGGACGACAGATACGCAGTATTTT

V gene: TRBV2
clone size: NA
J gene: TRBJ2-1
D gene: NA
CDR3 protein: CASSDLLVSYNEQFF
CDR3 DNA: TGTGCCAGCAGTGATCTCCTAGTATCCTACAATGAGCAGTTCTTC

V gene: TRBV7-9
clone size: NA
J gene: TRBJ2-5
D gene: TRBD1
CDR3 protein: CASSFRTGAEETQYF
CDR3 DNA: TGTGCCAGCAGCTTCCGGACAGGAGCCGAAGAGACCCAGTACTTC

V gene: TRBV7-9
clone size: few
J gene: TRBJ2-2
D gene: NA
CDR3 protein: CASSPRVGANTGELFF
CDR3 DNA: TGTGCCAGCAGCCCCCGTGTGGGAGCGAACACCGGGGAGCTGTTTTTT

V gene: TRBV20-1
clone size: many
J gene: TRBJ2-5
D gene: TRBD1
CDR3 protein: CSAPGQGETQYF
CDR3 DNA: TGCAGTGCTCCCGGACAGGGAGAGACCCAGTACTTC

V gene: TRBV24-1
clone size: many
J gene: TRBJ1-6
D gene: NA
CDR3 protein: CATSDSYGSPLHF
CDR3 DNA: TGTGCCACCAGTGATTCGTATGGTTCACCCCTCCACTTT

V gene: TRBV20-1
clone size: NA
J gene: TRBJ2-1
D gene: TRBD2
CDR3 protein: CSARSSGNRNEQFF
CDR3 DNA: TGCAGTGCTAGAAGTAGCGGGAATCGCAATGAGCAGTTCTTC

V gene: TRBV10-1
clone size: few
J gene: TRBJ2-1
D gene: NA
CDR3 protein: CASSAADSRNEQFF
CDR3 DNA: TGCGCCAGCAGTGCCGCGGACAGTCGCAATGAGCAGTTCTTC

V gene: TRBV12-3/TRBV12-4
clone size: few
J gene: TRBJ2-5
D gene: NA
CDR3 protein: CASSRQAGTQYF
CDR3 DNA: TGTGCCAGCAGTCGACAGGCAGGGACCCAGTACTTC

V gene: TRBV6-5
clone size: many
J gene: TRBJ2-7
D gene: NA
CDR3 protein: CASRLVDEQYF
CDR3 DNA: TGTGCCAGCAGATTAGTAGACGAGCAGTACTTC

V gene: TRBV6-5
clone size: NA
J gene: TRBJ2-1
D gene: NA
CDR3 protein: CASMTTYEQFF
CDR3 DNA: TGTGCCAGCATGACCACTTATGAGCAGTTCTTC

V gene: TRBV12-3/TRBV12-4
clone size: NA
J gene: TRBJ1-5
D gene: NA
CDR3 protein: CASSLQKHSNQPQHF
CDR3 DNA: TGTGCCAGCAGTTTACAGAAACATAGCAATCAGCCCCAGCATTTT

V gene: TRBV10-3
clone size: NA
J gene: TRBJ2-5
D gene: TRBD2
CDR3 protein: CAISLLAGPVETQYF
CDR3 DNA: TGTGCCATCAGCCTCCTAGCGGGCCCCGTGGAGACCCAGTACTTC

V gene: TRBV6-5
clone size: few
J gene: TRBJ2-2
D gene: TRBD2
CDR3 protein: CASSHPGTSSTGELFF
CDR3 DNA: TGTGCCAGCAGTCACCCCGGGACTAGCTCCACCGGGGAGCTGTTTTTT

V gene: TRBV29-1
clone size: NA
J gene: TRBJ2-1
D gene: TRBD2
CDR3 protein: CSAYSGRIVNEQFF
CDR3 DNA: TGCAGCGCCTATAGCGGGAGGATTGTTAATGAGCAGTTCTTC

V gene: TRBV20-1
clone size: few
J gene: TRBJ1-1
D gene: TRBD1
CDR3 protein: CSASPRGLNEAFF
CDR3 DNA: TGCAGTGCTAGTCCCAGGGGGCTTAATGAAGCTTTCTTT

V gene: TRBV4-1
clone size: NA
J gene: TRBJ2-5
D gene: NA
CDR3 protein: CASSQVGTSQETQYF
CDR3 DNA: TGCGCCAGCAGCCAAGTCGGGACAAGCCAAGAGACCCAGTACTTC

V gene: TRBV2
clone size: few
J gene: TRBJ2-1
D gene: TRBD1
CDR3 protein: CASSKTGGSYNEQFF
CDR3 DNA: TGTGCCAGCAGTAAGACAGGGGGCTCCTACAATGAGCAGTTCTTC

V gene: TRBV7-2
clone size: NA
J gene: TRBJ2-1
D gene: NA
CDR3 protein: CASSLSRPSNEQFF
CDR3 DNA: TGTGCCAGCAGCTTAAGTCGTCCTAGCAATGAGCAGTTCTTC

V gene: TRBV25-1
clone size: NA
J gene: TRBJ2-5
D gene: NA
CDR3 protein: CASSPIARQETQYF
CDR3 DNA: TGTGCCAGCAGTCCCATCGCTAGACAAGAGACCCAGTACTTC

V gene: TRBV3-1
clone size: NA
J gene: TRBJ2-1
D gene: NA
CDR3 protein: CASSQVNNNEQFF
CDR3 DNA: TGTGCCAGCAGCCAAGTCAACAACAATGAGCAGTTCTTC

V gene: TRBV18
clone size: many
J gene: TRBJ2-5
D gene: NA
CDR3 protein: CASSQGAETQYF
CDR3 DNA: TGTGCCAGCTCACAAGGCGCGGAGACCCAGTACTTC

V gene: TRBV6-2/TRBV6-3
clone size: NA
J gene: TRBJ2-1
D gene: NA
CDR3 protein: CATETRSSYNEQFF
CDR3 DNA: TGTGCCACCGAAACGAGAAGCTCCTACAATGAGCAGTTCTTC

V gene: TRBV28
clone size: NA
J gene: TRBJ2-3
D gene: TRBD2
CDR3 protein: CASSLEAGGAGTDTQYF
CDR3 DNA: TGTGCCAGCAGTTTAGAGGCCGGGGGGGCCGGCACAGATACGCAGTATTTT

V gene: TRBV10-3
clone size: few
J gene: TRBJ1-1
D gene: TRBD1
CDR3 protein: CAIVRDRDTEAFF
CDR3 DNA: TGTGCCATCGTCCGGGACAGAGACACTGAAGCTTTCTTT

V gene: TRBV13
clone size: few
J gene: TRBJ2-3
D gene: NA
CDR3 protein: CASSIRQILSTDTQYF
CDR3 DNA: TGTGCCAGCAGCATAAGACAGATCCTTAGCACAGATACGCAGTATTTT

V gene: TRBV10-2
clone size: few
J gene: TRBJ1-6
D gene: NA
CDR3 protein: CASKMDQGYNSPLHF
CDR3 DNA: TGCGCCAGCAAAATGGACCAGGGTTATAATTCACCCCTCCACTTT

V gene: TRBV10-2
clone size: NA
J gene: TRBJ2-2
D gene: NA
CDR3 protein: CASITPPGELFF
CDR3 DNA: TGCGCCAGCATCACTCCCCCCGGGGAGCTGTTTTTT

V gene: TRBV28
clone size: NA
J gene: TRBJ2-2
D gene: NA
CDR3 protein: CASVGVRYTGELFF
CDR3 DNA: TGTGCCAGCGTGGGGGTTAGGTACACCGGGGAGCTGTTTTTT

V gene: TRBV6-5
clone size: NA
J gene: TRBJ2-7
D gene: TRBD2
CDR3 protein: CASSYSYSGRYEQYF
CDR3 DNA: TGTGCCAGCAGTTACTCTTATAGCGGGAGGTACGAGCAGTACTTC

V gene: TRBV7-9
clone size: few
J gene: TRBJ1-1
D gene: NA
CDR3 protein: CAGRGISTEAFF
CDR3 DNA: TGTGCCGGAAGGGGGATCTCCACTGAAGCTTTCTTT

V gene: TRBV11-3
clone size: NA
J gene: TRBJ2-5
D gene: NA
CDR3 protein: CASSLVGGAGETQYF
CDR3 DNA: TGTGCCAGCAGCTTAGTCGGCGGGGCGGGGGAGACCCAGTACTTC